In its sample, the clone carrying this TCR beta chain was seen many times. The antigen is not known. The CDR3 runs to 14 residues. Looked up from germline, CDR1 is SGHDT and CDR2 is YYEEEE. V lost 0 bases, J lost 0 bases, and 6 bases lay in between. The sample is drawn from a study of CD8 T cells in ankylosing spondylitis. Study-level findings and limits: Within ankylosing spondylitis blood, a TCR beta motif made up of fewer than ten highly homologous variants appeared to be characteristic. Clones linked with disease were CD8+ and fairly uncommon in the peripheral blood.

The TCR beta libraries were generated through quantitative 5'-RACE incorporating molecular barcodes. TCRdb re-called the 5' RACE reads through MiXCR, storing one row per CDR3 protein. This table has around 230,000 distinct CDR3 sequences, less than 10% appearing once. The clonotype originates from a male donor with ankylosing spondylitis or in good health (not recorded which). What was sequenced was blood, either unsorted or a sorted T cell fraction (not recorded which). The chain carries TRBV5-6 and TRBJ1-1, with D hard to call. The CDR3, as DNA: TGTGCCAGCAGCTTGGTTTCTCTGAACACTGAAGCTTTCTTT. As protein: CASSLVSLNTEAFF.